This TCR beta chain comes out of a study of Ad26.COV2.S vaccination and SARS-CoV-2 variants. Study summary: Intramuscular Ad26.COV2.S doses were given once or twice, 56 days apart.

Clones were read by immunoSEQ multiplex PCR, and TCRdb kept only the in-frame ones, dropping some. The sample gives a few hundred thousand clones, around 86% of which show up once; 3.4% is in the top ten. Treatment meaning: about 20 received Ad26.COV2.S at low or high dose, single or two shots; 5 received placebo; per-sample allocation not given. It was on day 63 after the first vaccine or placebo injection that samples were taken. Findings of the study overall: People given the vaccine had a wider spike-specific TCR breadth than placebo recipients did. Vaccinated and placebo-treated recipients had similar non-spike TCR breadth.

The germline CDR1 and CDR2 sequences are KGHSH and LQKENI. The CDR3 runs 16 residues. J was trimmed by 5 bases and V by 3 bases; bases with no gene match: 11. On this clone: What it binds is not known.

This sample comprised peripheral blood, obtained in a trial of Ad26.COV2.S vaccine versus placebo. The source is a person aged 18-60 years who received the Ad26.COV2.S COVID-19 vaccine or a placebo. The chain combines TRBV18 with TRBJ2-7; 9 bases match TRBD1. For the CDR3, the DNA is TGTGCCAGCTCACCGGGGACGGGACAGGGTTTCGACGAGCAGTACTTC. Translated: CASSPGTGQGFDEQYF.